One and the same sample provided the 23 T cell receptor beta chains below, sequenced in a study of shared clonotypes between healthy human individuals. Sequenced by immunoSEQ multiplex PCR; TCRdb stores in-frame clones only, minus some. The repertoire has some 1 million clones, around 74% of them found once; the top ten carry roughly 1.4%. Material: memory CD4+ T cells sorted from blood. As to subset: CD45RA-negative fraction. The receptors derive from a man aged 18 to 29 in good health.

This rearrangement joins TRBV12-5 to TRBJ2-5; 10 bases agree with TRBD1. The CDR3 has 16 amino acids. The junction had 8 bases not matched to a gene; V was cut back by 2 bases and J by 5 bases. Germline assignment: CDR1 LGHNT and CDR2 FRNRAP. As DNA, the CDR3 is TGTGCTAGTGGTTTGCCTAGACAGGGGGCGCGGGAGACCCAGTACTTC. The encoded protein is CASGLPRQGARETQYF.

V is TRBV30 and J is TRBJ1-5; TRBD1 might be the D (5 bases). CDR1 GTSNPN and CDR2 SVGIG come from the germline V gene (reference sequence). V was pared by 3 bases and J by 7 bases, with 16 bases between. The CDR3 extends over 14 amino acids. CDR3 DNA sequence: TGTGCCTGGAGGTCCCCGGGGCACGGGCAGCCCCAGCATTTT. This encodes CAWRSPGHGQPQHF.

J is TRBJ1-2 and V is TRBV6-5; no clear D gene. This CDR3 spans 14 amino acids. Germline loops: CDR1 MNHEY, CDR2 SVGAGI. V was cut by 2 bases and J by 7 bases, with 14 bases left in between. CDR3 DNA sequence: TGTGCCAGCAGTTACCCCGGGAGGGATGGTGGCTACACCTTC. This sequence encodes CASSYPGRDGGYTF.

The chain couples TRBV7-2 to TRBJ1-1, with 8 bases aligning to TRBD1. CDR1 is SGHTA and CDR2 is FQGNSA in the germline V gene. The CDR3 runs 15 residues. The trim removed 5 bases at V and 5 bases at J, leaving 10 bases unmatched. In DNA form, the CDR3 reads TGTGCCAGCAGCCCTTACAGGGGGATAAGGACTGAAGCTTTCTTT. Its protein is CASSPYRGIRTEAFF.

This clone was seen a handful of times. The CDR3 spells CASSKLTSEYNEQFF. The CDR3 DNA reads TGTGCCAGCAGTAAACTGACTAGCGAGTACAATGAGCAGTTCTTC. The rearrangement links TRBV6-5 to TRBJ2-1; 8 nucleotides align to TRBD2. CDR3 length equals 15 residues. Germline CDR1 MNHEY, CDR2 SVGAGI. V lost 5 bases and J lost 4; bases outside the gene matches: 7.

V and J are TRBV4-2 and TRBJ2-3; D is undetermined. Trimming stripped 5 bases from V and 6 bases from J, with 15 bases between. CDR1 and CDR2 from the germline V gene are LGHNA and YNFKEQ. The CDR3 covers 14 residues. CDR3 residues: CASSGMDPSDTQYF. CDR3 bases: TGTGCCAGCAGCGGAATGGACCCCTCGGATACGCAGTATTTT.

The rearrangement joins TRBV6-1 to TRBJ1-2; unclear D gene. The CDR3 contains 14 residues. Germline loops: CDR1 MNHNS, CDR2 SASEGT. The V end lost 0 bases, the J end lost 4 bases, and 9 bases lay between the germline ends. The chain's CDR3 is CASSEARFVYGYTF. In nucleotides, the CDR3 is TGTGCCAGCAGTGAAGCGCGGTTCGTCTATGGCTACACCTTC.

CDR3 sequence: CASSSRDRGSQYF. The CDR3 DNA is TGTGCCAGCAGCTCCCGGGATAGGGGGTCCCAGTACTTC. The V call is TRBV11-2, the J call TRBJ2-5; D is perhaps TRBD1 (6 bases). CDR3 size: 13 residues. V lost 4 bases and J lost 9, with 15 bases in between. The germline gives CDR1 SGHAT, CDR2 FQNNGV.

This clone has only a few counts. The chain has TRBV30 and TRBJ1-6, with 7 bases that match TRBD1. The CDR3 length is 15 residues. The germline gives CDR1 GTSNPN, CDR2 SVGIG (reference sequence). V lost 5 bases, J lost 7 bases, and 11 bases stayed unmatched. The CDR3 loop is CAWQFSTGLNSPLHF. DNA of the CDR3: TGTGCCTGGCAGTTTTCGACAGGGCTGAATTCACCCCTCCACTTT.

The chain couples TRBV2 to TRBJ1-2; 9 positions agree with TRBD1. The CDR3 spans 15 residues. The trim removed 6 bases at V and 4 bases at J, leaving 9 bases unmatched. Per germline, CDR1 SNHLY and CDR2 FYNNEI. CDR3 nucleotides: TGTGCCAGCAGCCTCCGGGACAGGGAAATCTATGGCTACACCTTC. Encoded protein: CASSLRDREIYGYTF.

The V call is TRBV27, the J call TRBJ1-2; 7 bases agree with TRBD1. Germline loops: CDR1 MNHEY, CDR2 SMNVEV (reference sequence). V gave up 6 bases and J gave up 1 base; unmatched junction bases: 11. There are 16 residues in the CDR3. The CDR3 DNA reads TGTGCCAGCAGCGGGTCACAGGGGATAGGTAACTATGGCTACACCTTC. Its protein is CASSGSQGIGNYGYTF.

Note on this clone: Distinct nucleotide sequences in the sample also encode this CDR3. The chain uses TRBV5-1 and TRBJ2-3, with 13 bases matching TRBD2. Looked up from germline, CDR1 is SGHRS and CDR2 is YFSETQ. CDR3 length equals 16 residues. V lost 4 bases and J lost 1; bases outside the gene matches: 3. The CDR3: CASSPLAGGRTDTQYF. The CDR3 DNA reads TGCGCCAGCAGCCCACTAGCGGGGGGGCGCACAGATACGCAGTATTTT.

This rearrangement joins TRBV11-2 to TRBJ2-7; TRBD1 matches 7 bases. The J segment lost 7 bases and the V segment lost 2 bases, leaving 11 bases of the junction unmatched. CDR1 is SGHAT, CDR2 FQNNGV, per germline. The CDR3 extends over 15 amino acids. DNA for the CDR3: TGTGCCAGCAGCTTAAGATATTTAGGGACAGTGGAGCAGTACTTC. Its translation: CASSLRYLGTVEQYF.

The chain carries TRBV11-2 and TRBJ2-2; TRBD2 matches 9 bases. There are 16 residues in the CDR3. Looked up from germline, CDR1 is SGHAT and CDR2 is FQNNGV. V shed 7 bases and J 2 bases; nucleotides not matched to a gene: 8. CDR3 protein: CASKPQLAGNTGELFF. The DNA of the CDR3 is TGTGCCAGCAAACCACAACTAGCGGGTAACACCGGGGAGCTGTTTTTT.

The genes are TRBV6-6 and TRBJ2-5; 13 bases align to TRBD2. The ends lost 6 bases at V and 5 bases at J; junction bases unmatched: 3. CDR3 length equals 14 residues. Germline CDR1 reads MNHNY; CDR2 reads SVGAGI (reference sequence). The CDR3 nucleotides are TGTGCCAGCAGACTAGCGGGAGGGTTGGAGACCCAGTACTTC. This gives the protein CASRLAGGLETQYF.

The gene calls are TRBV5-4 and TRBJ2-7, with a tentative D call TRBD1 (6 bases). There are 13 residues in the CDR3. V was trimmed by 1 base and J by 7 bases, leaving 12 bases between them. Per germline, CDR1 SGHNT and CDR2 YYREEE (reference sequence). The CDR3 bases are TGTGCCAGCAGCTTGTACACGAGGGGGGAGCAGTACTTC. Translated, it gives CASSLYTRGEQYF.

The chain joins TRBV10-3 to TRBJ1-2; D uncertain. Germline V gene sequence: CDR1 ENHRY, CDR2 SYGVKD. This CDR3 has 11 amino acids. V was cut by 8 bases and J by 5 bases, with 9 bases left in between. The CDR3 sequence is CAIGPTYGYTF. In nucleotides, the CDR3 is TGTGCCATCGGTCCAACTTATGGCTACACCTTC.

The V call is TRBV7-2, the J call TRBJ2-3; D remains unclear. Germline V gene data show CDR1 as SGHTA and CDR2 as FQGNSA. The V end was cut by 1 base, the J end by 3 bases, with 5 bases between. This CDR3 is built from 13 residues. The CDR3 sequence: CASSLGLTDTQYF. The CDR3 DNA follows: TGTGCCAGCAGCTTAGGCCTGACAGATACGCAGTATTTT.

Concerning this clone itself: Other nucleotide sequences from this sample produce the same CDR3. The chain combines TRBV5-1 with TRBJ2-5, with 8 bases aligning to TRBD1. V lost 2 bases to trimming and J lost 5 bases; unmatched junction nucleotides: 8. The CDR3 consists of 15 residues. Looked up from germline, CDR1 is SGHRS and CDR2 is YFSETQ. The CDR3 DNA is TGCGCCAGCAGCTTCTCCGGGACAGGTGGTGAGACCCAGTACTTC. Encoded protein: CASSFSGTGGETQYF.

The CDR3 nucleotides read TGTGCCAGCAGCCCTCGGGACAGTTCCTACAATGAGCAGTTCTTC. It translates to CASSPRDSSYNEQFF. The chain recombines TRBV7-3 with TRBJ2-1, with 7 nucleotides matching TRBD1. Unmatched junction bases numbered 5, after V lost 5 bases and J lost 1 base. Looked up from germline, CDR1 is SGHTA and CDR2 is FQGTGA. This CDR3 comprises 15 residues.

V gene TRBV11-2 combines with J gene TRBJ1-4, with a possible D match to TRBD1 (5 bases). Trimming pared 5 bases from V and 6 bases from J, leaving 16 bases between. The CDR3 has 15 residues. Per the germline V gene, CDR1 is SGHAT and CDR2 is FQNNGV. This CDR3 reads CASSPGQVQHEKLFF. The DNA of the CDR3 is TGTGCCAGCAGCCCCGGACAAGTCCAGCATGAAAAACTGTTTTTT.

This clone has only a few counts. The chain links TRBV6-1 to TRBJ2-5, with TRBD2 identical over 14 bases. Germline loops: CDR1 MNHNS, CDR2 SASEGT. The V gene end was trimmed by 6 bases and the J gene end by 5 bases; junction bases not matched to a gene: 5. This CDR3 contains 15 residues. The CDR3 here is CASSQGLAGDETQYF. The CDR3 DNA reads as TGTGCCAGCAGCCAGGGACTAGCGGGGGATGAGACCCAGTACTTC.

This clone has just one count. The J gene is TRBJ2-1, the V gene TRBV5-1; 13 nucleotides align to TRBD2. The CDR3 covers 15 residues. The ends lost 4 bases at V and 8 bases at J; junction bases unmatched: 6. Germline lookup yields CDR1 SGHRS and CDR2 YFSETQ. The CDR3 loop is CASSGGTSGVHEQFF. The CDR3, as DNA: TGCGCCAGCAGCGGGGGGACTAGCGGGGTACATGAGCAGTTCTTC.